This entry lists 10 T cell receptor beta chains sequenced from one sample in a study of cytotoxic CD8 clonotypes in ibrutinib-treated CLL. Measured with immunoSEQ multiplex PCR; TCRdb has only the in-frame clones, and not every one. This sample has roughly 150,000 clones, with under 90% found just once. The sample was PBMCs, taken after 24 months of ibrutinib treatment. The receptor set was obtained from a human donor with chronic lymphocytic leukemia.

V and J are TRBV7-2 and TRBJ2-5, with TRBD2 matching 10 bases. This CDR3 is 14 amino acids long. V dropped 5 bases and J dropped 4; count of bases not matched to a gene: 4. Germline CDR1 SGHTA, CDR2 FQGNSA. CDR3 nucleotides: TGTGCCAGCAGCGCTAGCGGGAGAGTAGAGACCCAGTACTTC. Protein: CASSASGRVETQYF.

V usage is TRBV25-1 and J usage is TRBJ1-1, with 7 bases lining up with TRBD1. CDR3 length equals 15 residues. V lost 4 bases, J lost 3 bases, and 8 bases stayed unmatched. Germline-derived CDR1 and CDR2 are MGHDK and SYGVNS. This chain's CDR3 is CASSGINRGYTEAFF. DNA of the CDR3: TGTGCCAGCAGTGGGATCAACAGGGGATACACTGAAGCTTTCTTT.

The chain combines TRBV30 with TRBJ2-2; 12 bases are shared with TRBD1. The CDR3 contains 16 residues. Germline-derived CDR1 and CDR2 are GTSNPN and SVGIG (reference sequence). Trimming cost V 1 base and J 5 bases; bases outside gene matches: 5. CDR3: CAWSGDRGHGTGELFF. CDR3 nucleotides: TGTGCCTGGAGTGGGGACAGGGGGCACGGTACCGGGGAGCTGTTTTTT.

CDR3 coding DNA: TGTGCCAGCAGCTTAATATCGGGCTATGGCTACACCTTC. It specifies CASSLISGYGYTF. The rearrangement uses TRBV7-2 and TRBJ1-2; D is unclear. The CDR3 sequence is 13 residues long. The V gene lost 2 bases and the J gene lost 4 bases, with 8 bases spanning the gap. From germline, CDR1 is SGHTA and CDR2 FQGNSA.

V and J are TRBV25-1 and TRBJ1-1, with D perhaps TRBD1 (6 bases). Germline CDR1 reads MGHDK; CDR2 reads SYGVNS. This CDR3 contains 15 residues. V gave up 6 bases and J gave up 1 base, with 15 bases separating them. CDR3 region: CASRETGNANTEAFF. In nucleotides, the CDR3 is TGTGCCAGCAGGGAAACAGGGAACGCGAACACTGAAGCTTTCTTT.

V and J are TRBV6-5 and TRBJ2-6; D gene uncertain. CDR3 length: 14 residues. V lost 6 bases and J lost 0, with 6 bases in between. CDR1 is MNHEY and CDR2 is SVGAGI in the germline V gene. In DNA, the CDR3 is TGTGCCAGCAGAGTAGCCTCTGGGGCCAACGTCCTGACTTTC. Residues: CASRVASGANVLTF.

This clone came up once. As DNA, the CDR3 is TGTGCCAGCAGCTTAGATTACCCGGTCCTGGGCTCCTACGAGCAGTACTTC. Translating it yields CASSLDYPVLGSYEQYF. The chain has TRBV11-2 and TRBJ2-7, with unresolved D. Trimming removed 0 bases from V and 0 bases from J, with 15 bases in between. The CDR3 extends over 17 amino acids. The V gene's germline CDR1 is SGHAT and CDR2 FQNNGV.

The count of this clone is one. The chain joins TRBV9 to TRBJ2-1; TRBD1 aligns across 7 bases. Looked up from germline, CDR1 is SGDLS and CDR2 is YYNGEE. J gave up 7 bases and V 3 bases, and 7 bases lay outside the gene matches. This CDR3 region has 14 residues. CDR3 in DNA: TGTGCCAGCAGCGCAGTGACAGGGACAAATGAGCAGTTCTTC. This sequence encodes CASSAVTGTNEQFF.

This clone was counted a single time. The sample carries other DNA sequences with the same CDR3. CDR3 DNA: TGTGCCAGCAGCTTAGGGACAGGGAACATTCAGTACTTC. Translated: CASSLGTGNIQYF. The V call is TRBV7-2, the J call TRBJ2-4; 8 bases agree with TRBD1. Germline assignment: CDR1 SGHTA and CDR2 FQGNSA. V lost 1 base, J lost 7 bases, and 0 bases stayed unmatched. The CDR3 extends over 13 amino acids.

This sequence joins TRBV6-5 and TRBJ2-7; perhaps TRBD2 as D (5 bases). Germline V lookup: CDR1 MNHEY, CDR2 SVGAGI. V was cut by 6 bases and J by 3 bases, with 18 bases left in between. This CDR3 contains 15 residues. DNA of the CDR3: TGTGCCAGCAGCCCCGTAGCCGGCAGCGGCTACGAGCAGTACTTC. It is translated as CASSPVAGSGYEQYF.